These 25 T cell receptor beta chains were all obtained from the same sample, sequenced in a study of immune cell composition in non-small cell lung cancer. Normal lung sampling was at least 3 cm from the tumour, as distant as possible. Profiled with immunoSEQ multiplex PCR; TCRdb holds only in-frame clones, not every one. This sample has about 6,100 clones; around two thirds occur once, and the top ten carry about 5%. Sequences were obtained from non-adjacent lung tissue. Source of these receptors: a human donor with non-small cell lung cancer.

This clone showed up just a few times. J is TRBJ1-2 and V is TRBV7-9; 12 bases are shared with TRBD1. There are 14 residues in the CDR3. CDR1 SEHNR and CDR2 FQNEAQ come from the germline V gene (reference sequence). V lost 5 bases, J lost 7 bases, and 5 bases stayed unmatched. This CDR3 is CASSQGQGAFGYTF. The CDR3 bases are TGTGCCAGCAGCCAGGGACAGGGGGCGTTTGGCTACACCTTC.

V gene TRBV10-3 combines with J gene TRBJ1-1; 9 positions agree with TRBD1. The V gene's germline CDR1 is ENHRY and CDR2 SYGVKD. The CDR3 is made up of 15 amino acids. Trimming cost V 5 bases and J 1 base; bases outside gene matches: 5. Here the CDR3 DNA reads TGTGCCATCAGTTTTGGACAGGGGCCGAACACTGAAGCTTTCTTT. Translated, it gives CAISFGQGPNTEAFF.

The chain employs TRBV6-1 and TRBJ1-1; D might be TRBD1 (5 bases). With 0 bases removed from V and 5 bases from J, the gap between germline ends came to 10 bases. The CDR3 contains 14 residues. The germline V gene has CDR1 MNHNS and CDR2 SASEGT. The CDR3 region has the DNA TGTGCCAGCAGTGAAGCTGGGGGGAGAACTGAAGCTTTCTTT. Its protein product is CASSEAGGRTEAFF.

The CDR3 nucleotides are TGTGCCAGCAGCGATTCGGGACTTTACACTGAAGCTTTCTTT. It translates to CASSDSGLYTEAFF. The genes are TRBV7-2 and TRBJ1-1; a weak D match, TRBD1 (5 bases). The CDR3 length is 14 residues. V lost 5 bases, J lost 3 bases, and 13 bases lay in between. Per germline, CDR1 SGHTA and CDR2 FQGNSA.

The chain links TRBV30 to TRBJ2-1; 8 nucleotides agree with TRBD1. CDR1 GTSNPN and CDR2 SVGIG come from the germline V gene (reference sequence). Trimming at V came to 2 bases and at J to 6 bases, leaving 6 bases not matched to a gene. This CDR3 is 14 amino acids long. CDR3 nucleotides: TGTGCCTGGAGTTCCGGACAGGGCGCCAATGAGCAGTTCTTC. Residues: CAWSSGQGANEQFF.

The sample holds a few counts of this clone. J is TRBJ2-5 and V is TRBV11-1; D uncertain. Trimming shortened V by 1 base and J by 2 bases, and 8 bases separated the two germline ends. Per the germline V gene, CDR1 is SGHAT and CDR2 is FQDESV (reference sequence). The CDR3 runs 14 residues. The CDR3 bases are TGTGCCAGCAGCTTAGGCGGCCCGCAAGAGACCCAGTACTTC. This gives the protein CASSLGGPQETQYF.

The chain uses TRBV11-3 and TRBJ1-2; 9 bases fit TRBD1. CDR1 is SGHNT, CDR2 YENEEA, per germline. The trim removed 3 bases at V and 5 bases at J, leaving 10 bases unmatched. This CDR3 has 16 amino acids. The CDR3 bases are TGTGCCAGCAGCTTTGGACAGGGGTTGGTTGGTTATGGCTACACCTTC. Translation gives CASSFGQGLVGYGYTF.

The chain links TRBV2 to TRBJ1-4, with 9 bases aligning to TRBD1. This CDR3 is built from 16 residues. J was trimmed by 7 bases and V by 8 bases; bases with no gene match: 14. Germline CDR1 SNHLY, CDR2 FYNNEI. CDR3 protein: CASADGWTGVGEKLFF. The CDR3 DNA is TGTGCCAGCGCGGACGGTTGGACAGGGGTGGGTGAAAAACTGTTTTTT.

The V call is TRBV5-4, the J call TRBJ1-2, with D possibly matching TRBD1 (5 bases). This CDR3 is 15 amino acids long. Trimming pared 0 bases from V and 0 bases from J, leaving 9 bases between. Germline values: CDR1 SGHNT, CDR2 YYREEE (reference sequence). For the CDR3, the DNA is TGTGCCAGCAGCTTGGACAGGTTAGCTAACTATGGCTACACCTTC. It specifies CASSLDRLANYGYTF.

This sequence joins TRBV7-2 and TRBJ1-3; 7 nucleotides agree with TRBD1. V lost 3 bases to trimming and J lost 2 bases; unmatched junction nucleotides: 10. CDR1 SGHTA and CDR2 FQGNSA come from the germline V gene. This CDR3 region has 17 residues. The CDR3 region is CASSLGQISLTGNTIYF. The CDR3 DNA follows: TGTGCCAGCAGCTTGGGACAGATAAGTTTAACTGGAAACACCATATATTTT.

There are a few counts of this clone. This chain uses TRBV4-3 with TRBJ1-1; D remains unclear. The CDR3 is 17 residues long. The V end lost 1 base, the J end lost 4 bases, and 19 bases lay between the germline ends. The germline CDR1 and CDR2 sequences are LGHNA and YSLEER. The CDR3 is CASSQGRGGLRSTEAFF. In nucleotides, the CDR3 is TGCGCCAGCAGCCAAGGGCGGGGAGGATTGAGATCCACTGAAGCTTTCTTT.

V is TRBV9 and J is TRBJ1-2; 8 nucleotides align to TRBD1. The V segment lost 4 bases and the J segment 8 bases; nucleotides outside the gene matches: 16. This CDR3 comprises 16 residues. CDR1 is SGDLS, CDR2 YYNGEE, per germline. CDR3 loop: CASSSDPGQGLLGYTF. CDR3 nucleotides: TGTGCCAGCAGCTCCGACCCAGGACAGGGTCTCCTCGGCTACACCTTC.

The genes are TRBV7-3 and TRBJ2-2; 7 nucleotides align to TRBD2. The CDR3 loop spans 14 amino acids. The V segment lost 2 bases and the J segment 6 bases; nucleotides outside the gene matches: 3. Germline V CDR1 and CDR2: SGHTA, FQGTGA. The CDR3 nucleotides are TGTGCCAGCAGCTTAGCGGGGGTCTCCGGGGAGCTGTTTTTT. It specifies CASSLAGVSGELFF.

The chain carries TRBV30 and TRBJ2-1; TRBD2 matches at 9 bases. The germline gives CDR1 GTSNPN, CDR2 SVGIG (reference sequence). V shed 2 bases, J shed 7 bases, and the junction held 3 bases outside the gene matches. The CDR3 is 13 residues long. CDR3 DNA sequence: TGTGCCTGGAGTAGCGGGGGGCCTAATGAGCAGTTCTTC. Protein product: CAWSSGGPNEQFF.

The chain uses TRBV4-2 and TRBJ1-5; D possibly corresponds to TRBD1 (5 bases). CDR1 LGHNA and CDR2 YNFKEQ come from the germline V gene. Trimming pared 0 bases from V and 7 bases from J, leaving 13 bases between. This CDR3 contains 15 residues. In nucleotides, the CDR3 is TGTGCCAGCAGCCAAGATTTGGCAGGGCGCCAGCCCCAGCATTTT. Residues: CASSQDLAGRQPQHF.

This chain links TRBV4-3 with TRBJ2-3; D is uncertain. Germline V CDR1 and CDR2: LGHNA, YSLEER. V was clipped by 1 base and J by 2 bases, with 10 bases between them. The CDR3 runs to 15 residues. CDR3 nucleotides: TGCGCCAGCAGCCAAGGAGGAAGACTCACAGATACGCAGTATTTT. This encodes CASSQGGRLTDTQYF.

The CDR3 coding sequence is TGTGCCAGCAGTTCCGGGACTGGGTACACTGAAGCTTTCTTT. Amino acids: CASSSGTGYTEAFF. V usage is TRBV6-6 and J usage is TRBJ1-1, with TRBD1 as a possible D gene (5 bases). CDR3 size: 14 residues. V lost 4 bases, J lost 3 bases, and 12 bases lay in between. CDR1 is MNHNY and CDR2 is SVGAGI in the germline V gene (reference sequence).

V usage is TRBV2 and J usage is TRBJ1-5; 7 positions match TRBD1. Germline values: CDR1 SNHLY, CDR2 FYNNEI. Trimming took 7 bases from V and 3 from J; bases not matched to a gene: 9. The CDR3 spans 15 residues. The CDR3 sequence is CASTSGQALNQPQHF. In DNA form, the CDR3 reads TGTGCCAGCACCTCCGGACAGGCCCTCAATCAGCCCCAGCATTTT.

CDR3 in amino acids: CASSFGTGSEKLFF. The CDR3 coding sequence is TGTGCCAGCAGTTTTGGGACAGGGTCAGAAAAACTGTTTTTT. The V and J genes are TRBV5-6 and TRBJ1-4, with 9 bases matching TRBD1. V was pared by 5 bases and J by 8 bases, with 7 bases of the junction left unmatched. Germline CDR1 is SGHDT and CDR2 is YYEEEE. This CDR3 has 14 residues.

The CDR3 bases are TGTGCCAGCAGCAGAAGAAAAGGACAGACCTCCTACGAGCAGTACTTC. This encodes CASSRRKGQTSYEQYF. J is TRBJ2-7 and V is TRBV28; weak D call: TRBD1 (6 bases). In germline, CDR1 is MDHEN, CDR2 SYDVKM. CDR3 length: 16 residues. V was pared by 6 bases and J by 0 bases, with 18 bases between.

The chain recombines TRBV7-3 with TRBJ2-2; 12 nucleotides align to TRBD2. This CDR3 is 17 amino acids long. Germline CDR1 is SGHTA and CDR2 is FQGTGA. The ends lost 0 bases at V and 1 base at J; junction bases unmatched: 0. The CDR3: CASSLTTSGRNTGELFF. CDR3 in DNA: TGTGCCAGCAGCTTAACGACTAGCGGGAGGAACACCGGGGAGCTGTTTTTT. The whole variable domain, filled in from reference TRBV7-3 and TRBJ2-2, reads GAGVSQTPSNKVTEKGKYVELRCDPISGHTALYWYRQSLGQGPEFLIYFQGTGAADDSGLPNDRFFAVRPEGSVSTLKIQRTERGDSAVYLCASSLTTSGRNTGELFFGEGSRLTVL.

The chain recombines TRBV28 with TRBJ2-3; TRBD2 aligns across 8 bases. Germline values: CDR1 MDHEN, CDR2 SYDVKM. With 1 base clipped from V and 1 base from J, the junction kept 4 bases outside the gene matches. This CDR3 has 16 amino acids. CDR3 residues: CASSLSGRGGTDTQYF. The CDR3 DNA reads as TGTGCCAGCAGTTTATCTGGGCGGGGGGGCACAGATACGCAGTATTTT. The variable domain in full, with the rest retrieved from reference TRBV28 and TRBJ2-3, is DVKVTQSSRYLVKRTGEKVFLECVQDMDHENMFWYRQDPGLGLRLIYFSYDVKMKEKGDIPEGYSVSREKKERFSLILESASTNQTSMYLCASSLSGRGGTDTQYFGPGTRLTVL.

The chain carries TRBV7-2 and TRBJ2-7; D is perhaps TRBD2 (6 bases). The CDR3 is 17 residues long. Germline CDR1 SGHTA, CDR2 FQGNSA. Deletions cut 5 bases from V and 5 bases from J, with 25 bases between. CDR3: CASSHRGARLGGNEQYF. CDR3 coding DNA: TGTGCCAGCAGCCACCGCGGGGCGCGCCTGGGAGGCAACGAGCAGTACTTC. Complete variable domain (other parts from reference TRBV7-2 and TRBJ2-7): GAGVSQSPSNKVTEKGKDVELRCDPISGHTALYWYRQSLGQGLEFLIYFQGNSAPDKSGLPSDRFSAERTGGSVSTLTIQRTQQEDSAVYLCASSHRGARLGGNEQYFGPGTRLTVT.

This clone was observed once. The chain carries TRBV5-8 and TRBJ2-2; 9 bases are shared with TRBD1. V was pared by 0 bases and J by 4 bases, with 4 bases of the junction left unmatched. Germline V lookup: CDR1 SGHTS, CDR2 YDEGEE. The CDR3 totals 16 residues. The CDR3 is CASSLGTGATTGELFF. The DNA for the CDR3 is TGTGCCAGCAGCTTGGGGACAGGGGCGACCACCGGGGAGCTGTTTTTT.

The rearrangement joins TRBV11-2 to TRBJ2-5; TRBD2 agrees at 13 bases. The CDR3 extends over 15 amino acids. Germline values: CDR1 SGHAT, CDR2 FQNNGV. The junction had 5 bases not matched to a gene; V was cut back by 5 bases and J by 5 bases. The CDR3 spells CASSRTSGGLETQYF. The CDR3 DNA follows: TGTGCCAGCAGCAGGACTAGCGGGGGCCTGGAGACCCAGTACTTC.